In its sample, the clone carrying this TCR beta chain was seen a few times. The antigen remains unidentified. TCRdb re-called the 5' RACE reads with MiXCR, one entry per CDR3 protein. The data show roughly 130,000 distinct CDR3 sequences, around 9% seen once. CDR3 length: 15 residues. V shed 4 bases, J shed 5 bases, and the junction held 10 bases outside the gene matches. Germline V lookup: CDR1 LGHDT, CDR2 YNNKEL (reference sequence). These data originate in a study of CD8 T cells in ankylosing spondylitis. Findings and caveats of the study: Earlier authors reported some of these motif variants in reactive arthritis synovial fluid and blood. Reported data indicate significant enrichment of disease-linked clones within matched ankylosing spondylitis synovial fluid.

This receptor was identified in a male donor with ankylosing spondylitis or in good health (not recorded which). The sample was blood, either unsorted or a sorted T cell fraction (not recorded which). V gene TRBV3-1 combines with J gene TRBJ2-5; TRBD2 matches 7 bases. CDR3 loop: CASSPGAGSRETQYF. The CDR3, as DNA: TGTGCCAGCAGCCCCGGAGCGGGATCCCGTGAGACCCAGTACTTC.